This T cell receptor beta chain came from a study of blood T cell repertoires in COVID-19. Across the study: Sources were T cells, B-cell-depleted T cells, or PBMCs; the material itself was cDNA or gDNA.

In the original workflow: The authors estimated nucleated cell counts from reference gene primer amplification. Assay: immunoSEQ multiplex PCR; the TCRdb copy retains only in-frame clones and omits some. V, J and clone size were drawn from that table, and D and trimming were deduced from the DNA. The data show about 230,000 clones, 84% seen once. Sequenced material: peripheral blood. This TCR derives from a man aged 50 or older with active or convalescent COVID-19.

The CDR3 DNA reads as TGTGCCAGCAGGGGAACGGGGGATAACTATGGCTACACCTTC. This encodes CASRGTGDNYGYTF. This sequence joins TRBV28 and TRBJ1-2; possible D gene TRBD1, 5 bases. V dropped 6 bases and J dropped 1 base, with 12 bases sitting between them. The germline CDR1 and CDR2 sequences are MDHEN and SYDVKM. The CDR3 has 14 residues.